This passage covers 20 T cell receptor beta chains from one sample sequenced in a study of blood T cell repertoires in COVID-19. The protocol was immunoSEQ multiplex PCR, while the TCRdb copy is restricted to in-frame clones and leaves out a portion. The sample carries tens of thousands of clones, 70% to 80% recorded once. The sample consisted of peripheral blood. These receptors all stem from an older man with COVID-19, enrolled during active disease.

This clone was picked up one time. The J gene is TRBJ1-3, the V gene TRBV9, with 7 bases fitting TRBD1. The germline V gene has CDR1 SGDLS and CDR2 YYNGEE. With V trimmed by 0 bases and J by 4 bases, 13 bases remained unmatched. The CDR3 has 18 residues. Here the CDR3 reads CASSVASGQGVSGNTIYF. CDR3 sequence (DNA): TGTGCCAGCAGCGTAGCGAGCGGGCAGGGGGTATCAGGAAACACCATATATTTT.

This chain joins TRBV5-1 and TRBJ1-2; D unresolved. The germline V gene encodes CDR1 SGHRS and CDR2 YFSETQ. The length of the CDR3 is 13 residues. V was trimmed by 2 bases and J by 4 bases, leaving 9 bases between them. In DNA form, the CDR3 reads TGCGCCAGCAGCTTCGAGGGAACCTATGGCTACACCTTC. Residues: CASSFEGTYGYTF.

The V call is TRBV18, the J call TRBJ1-1, with 7 bases identical to TRBD1. The germline V gene encodes CDR1 KGHSH and CDR2 LQKENI. The CDR3 is made up of 13 amino acids. The J segment lost 7 bases and the V segment lost 4 bases, leaving 6 bases of the junction unmatched. CDR3 sequence: CASSLTGQLEAFF. The CDR3 DNA is TGTGCCAGCTCACTCACGGGACAGCTTGAAGCTTTCTTT.

The V gene is TRBV30, the J gene TRBJ1-1; D perhaps matches TRBD1 (5 bases). The germline CDR1 and CDR2 sequences are GTSNPN and SVGIG (reference sequence). V was pared by 1 base and J by 1 base, with 10 bases between. This CDR3 comprises 14 residues. CDR3 residues: CAWSGGGTNTEAFF. The CDR3, as DNA: TGTGCCTGGAGTGGTGGGGGGACGAACACTGAAGCTTTCTTT. The full variable domain, its missing parts supplied by reference TRBV30 and TRBJ1-1, is SQTIHQWPATLVQPVGSPLSLECTVEGTSNPNLYWYRQAAGRGLQLLFYSVGIGQISSEVPQNLSASRPQDRQFILSSKKLLLSDSGFYLCAWSGGGTNTEAFFGQGTRLTVV.

The chain combines TRBV18 with TRBJ1-1; D remains ambiguous. Trimming took off 3 bases at V and 1 base at J, with 9 bases between the two ends. Per germline, CDR1 KGHSH and CDR2 LQKENI. This CDR3 has 14 residues. Written as DNA, the CDR3 is TGTGCCAGCTCACCCACGTCAGAGAACACTGAAGCTTTCTTT. It codes for CASSPTSENTEAFF.

This clone has more than one count but fewer than ten. This rearrangement joins TRBV6-6 to TRBJ1-5, with D unclear. Germline V gives CDR1 MNHNY, CDR2 SVGAGI (reference sequence). CDR3 length equals 14 residues. The V end lost 6 bases, the J end lost 1 base, and 10 bases lay between the germline ends. CDR3 amino acids: CASSLDGSNQPQHF. The CDR3 region has the DNA TGTGCCAGCAGCCTCGACGGGAGCAATCAGCCCCAGCATTTT.

This chain links TRBV4-2 with TRBJ1-5; a weak D match, TRBD1 (5 bases). Germline V lookup: CDR1 LGHNA, CDR2 YNFKEQ. Trimming took 0 bases from V and 11 from J, leaving 17 bases between them. This CDR3 contains 15 residues. The CDR3, as DNA: TGTGCCAGCAGCCAAGAAGGGGACTCGGTATTCGCCCAGCATTTT. Translation: CASSQEGDSVFAQHF.

This chain links TRBV30 with TRBJ2-3, with no clear D. V was shortened by 0 bases and J by 5 bases, with 6 bases between the two germline ends. This CDR3 contains 12 residues. The germline gives CDR1 GTSNPN, CDR2 SVGIG (reference sequence). In DNA, the CDR3 is TGTGCCTGGAGTGTAAACGGAGATACGCAGTATTTT. Protein product: CAWSVNGDTQYF.

A few counts support this clone. The rearrangement joins TRBV10-3 to TRBJ1-3; TRBD1 agrees at 11 bases. CDR1 ENHRY and CDR2 SYGVKD come from the germline V gene. This CDR3 comprises 17 residues. V shed 4 bases, J shed 0 bases, and the junction held 5 bases outside the gene matches. CDR3 amino acids: CAISAGQGVNSGNTIYF. In DNA form, the CDR3 reads TGTGCCATCAGTGCGGGACAGGGGGTCAACTCTGGAAACACCATATATTTT.

The chain couples TRBV14 to TRBJ1-6, with TRBD1 matching 7 bases. There are 16 residues in the CDR3. V lost 1 base to trimming and J lost 6 bases; unmatched junction nucleotides: 6. Germline V lookup: CDR1 SGHDN, CDR2 FVKESK. In nucleotides, the CDR3 is TGTGCCAGCAGCCAAGCCGCCGGGACAGCTAATTCACCCCTCCACTTT. This translates into CASSQAAGTANSPLHF.

A word on this clone: One end of the junction fails to match germline, which may point to a read error. The chain joins TRBV19 to TRBJ1-2; TRBD1 matches 7 bases. The CDR3 covers 15 residues. Germline CDR1 and CDR2: LNHDA and SQIVND (reference sequence). The CDR3 protein is CASSIPNRGNSGYTF. The CDR3 DNA is TGTGCCAGTAGTATCCCGAACAGGGGAAACTCTGGCTACACCTTC.

The count of this clone is one. The chain couples TRBV19 to TRBJ1-3; D is ambiguous. This CDR3 region has 14 residues. Germline CDR1 and CDR2: LNHDA and SQIVND (reference sequence). V was trimmed by 1 base and J by 8 bases, leaving 12 bases between them. The CDR3 is CASSIASREDTIYF. The DNA of the CDR3 is TGTGCCAGTAGTATAGCTTCGAGGGAAGACACCATATATTTT. Together with reference TRBV19 and TRBJ1-3, the CDR3 gives the full variable domain: DGGITQSPKYLFRKEGQNVTLSCEQNLNHDAMYWYRQDPGQGLRLIYYSQIVNDFQKGDIAEGYSVSREKKESFPLTVTSAQKNPTAFYLCASSIASREDTIYFGEGSWLTVV.

This chain uses TRBV28 with TRBJ1-5; tentative D call: TRBD1 (5 bases). The germline V and J ends were trimmed by 3 bases and 4 bases, with 10 bases remaining between them. The CDR3 extends over 14 amino acids. The germline V gene encodes CDR1 MDHEN and CDR2 SYDVKM. CDR3 in DNA: TGTGCCAGCAGTTTGACAGTAGAGAATCAGCCCCAGCATTTT. This translates into CASSLTVENQPQHF.

The chain joins TRBV6-2 or TRBV6-3 to TRBJ2-7; D is perhaps TRBD1 (6 bases). The CDR3 covers 13 residues. V was clipped by 6 bases and J by 2 bases, with 11 bases between them. Germline CDR1 and CDR2: MNHEY and SVGEGT. CDR3 nucleotide sequence: TGTGCCAGCAGCCCGCAGGGGCCCTACGAGCAGTACTTC. Translated: CASSPQGPYEQYF.

The V call is TRBV5-1, the J call TRBJ2-1; a possible D gene is TRBD1 (5 bases). Deletions cut 4 bases from V and 10 bases from J, with 18 bases between. The CDR3 covers 14 residues. Germline V gene data show CDR1 as SGHRS and CDR2 as YFSETQ. CDR3 DNA sequence: TGCGCCAGCAGCCTAAGCGACCAGGGCGGCGAGCAGTTCTTC. This gives the protein CASSLSDQGGEQFF.

The gene calls are TRBV30 and TRBJ2-7, with a weak D call TRBD2 (5 bases). CDR3 size: 13 residues. V was pared by 2 bases and J by 6 bases, with 14 bases between. The germline CDR1 and CDR2 sequences are GTSNPN and SVGIG (reference sequence). The DNA of the CDR3 is TGTGCCTGGAGTTTTGGCCGAGAGGGCGAGCAGTACTTC. Translating gives CAWSFGREGEQYF.

V gene TRBV5-1 combines with J gene TRBJ2-7, with 14 bases matching TRBD2. Per germline, CDR1 SGHRS and CDR2 YFSETQ. Trimming at V came to 2 bases and at J to 0 bases, leaving 1 base not matched to a gene. The CDR3 has 16 residues. The CDR3 DNA reads as TGCGCCAGCAGCTTCGGGACTAGCGGGAGCTCCTACGAGCAGTACTTC. It is translated as CASSFGTSGSSYEQYF.

The gene calls are TRBV6-6 and TRBJ2-1, with D uncertain. V gave up 4 bases and J gave up 10 bases, with 11 bases separating them. CDR3 length equals 12 residues. The germline gives CDR1 MNHNY, CDR2 SVGAGI (reference sequence). Here the CDR3 reads CASSSPPEEQFF. The CDR3 DNA reads TGTGCCAGCAGTTCCCCTCCGGAGGAGCAGTTCTTC.

V gene TRBV6-2 or TRBV6-3 combines with J gene TRBJ2-5; a possible D gene is TRBD2 (6 bases). Germline V gives CDR1 MNHEY, CDR2 SVGEGT. Deletions cut 2 bases from V and 4 bases from J, with 20 bases between. The CDR3 contains 17 residues. The CDR3, as DNA: TGTGCCAGCAGTTACCCTCTTGGGGGAGGACGGGGAGAGACCCAGTACTTC. It translates to CASSYPLGGGRGETQYF.

The genes are TRBV27 and TRBJ2-1, with TRBD2 matching 9 bases. Germline V gives CDR1 MNHEY, CDR2 SMNVEV (reference sequence). V shed 5 bases, J shed 4 bases, and the junction held 9 bases outside the gene matches. The CDR3 is 16 amino acids. CDR3 residues: CASSMGLASRYNEQFF. As DNA, the CDR3 is TGTGCCAGCAGTATGGGACTAGCTTCTCGATACAATGAGCAGTTCTTC.